This section outlines one T cell receptor (beta chain) sequence together with its context. The CDR3 runs 11 residues. Germline assignment: CDR1 GTSNPN and CDR2 SVGIG (reference sequence). V lost 5 bases, J lost 5 bases, and 9 bases lay in between. Profiled with immunoSEQ multiplex PCR; TCRdb holds only in-frame clones, not every one. The table shows about 220,000 clones, with approximately 85% occurring only once. These data are taken from a study of blood T cell repertoires in COVID-19. The specimen sequenced was peripheral blood. The clonotype originates from a woman aged 70-85 years with COVID-19, enrolled during active disease. This chain connects TRBV30 to TRBJ2-5, with D possibly TRBD1 on 5 matching bases. CDR3 sequence (DNA): TGTGCCTGGGGGGCTGGGGAGACCCAGTACTTC. This encodes CAWGAGETQYF.